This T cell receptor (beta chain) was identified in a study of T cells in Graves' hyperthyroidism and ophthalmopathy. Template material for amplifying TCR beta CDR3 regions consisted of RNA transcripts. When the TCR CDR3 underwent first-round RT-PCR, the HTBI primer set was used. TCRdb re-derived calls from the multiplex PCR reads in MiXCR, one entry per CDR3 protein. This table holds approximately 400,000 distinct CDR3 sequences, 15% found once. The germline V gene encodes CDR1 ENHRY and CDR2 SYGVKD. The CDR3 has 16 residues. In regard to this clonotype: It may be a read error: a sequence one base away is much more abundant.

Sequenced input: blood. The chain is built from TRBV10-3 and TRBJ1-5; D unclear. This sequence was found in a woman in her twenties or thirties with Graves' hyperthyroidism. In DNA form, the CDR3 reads TGTGCCATCAGTGAGCGCCAGATAGAAGGCAATCAGCCCCAGCAGTTT. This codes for CAISERQIEGNQPQQF.